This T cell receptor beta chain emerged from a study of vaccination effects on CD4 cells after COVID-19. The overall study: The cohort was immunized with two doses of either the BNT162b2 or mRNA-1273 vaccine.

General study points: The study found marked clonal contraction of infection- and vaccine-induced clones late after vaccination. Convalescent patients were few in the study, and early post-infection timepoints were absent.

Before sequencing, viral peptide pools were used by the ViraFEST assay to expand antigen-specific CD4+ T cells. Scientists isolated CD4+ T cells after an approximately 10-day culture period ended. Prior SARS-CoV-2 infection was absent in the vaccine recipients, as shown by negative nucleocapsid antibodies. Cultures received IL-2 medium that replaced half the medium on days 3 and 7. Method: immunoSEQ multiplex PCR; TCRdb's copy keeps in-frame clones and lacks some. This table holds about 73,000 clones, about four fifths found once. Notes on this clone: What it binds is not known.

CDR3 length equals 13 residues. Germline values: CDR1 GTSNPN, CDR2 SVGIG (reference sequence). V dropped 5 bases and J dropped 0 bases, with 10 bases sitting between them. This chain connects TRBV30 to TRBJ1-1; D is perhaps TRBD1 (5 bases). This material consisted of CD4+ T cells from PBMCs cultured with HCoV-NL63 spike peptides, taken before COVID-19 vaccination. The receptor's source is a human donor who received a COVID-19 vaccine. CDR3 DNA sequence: TGTGCCTGGGGGGAGGGGTTGAACACTGAAGCTTTCTTT. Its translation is CAWGEGLNTEAFF.